This T cell receptor beta chain is drawn from a study of shared clonotypes between healthy human individuals. Study in general: The people who gave samples were a couple of women and a few men aged 18 to 49.

Points from the study as a whole: Larger estimated richness was generally recorded for naive subsets relative to memory subsets. Large depth notwithstanding, sorted-subset sequencing proved incomplete by rarefaction. Unshared clonotypes carried lower generation probabilities than those common to all four donors.

Generated by immunoSEQ multiplex PCR, the TCRdb table keeps only in-frame clones and is missing some. The repertoire holds some 1,900,000 clones, about 95% seen once, with under 1.5% in the top ten. Notes on this clone: What it binds is unknown.

Germline V lookup: CDR1 SGHRS, CDR2 YFSETQ. The CDR3 contains 16 residues. V lost 0 bases, J lost 5 bases, and 18 bases lay in between. The naive CD8 subset, CD45RO-negative cells positively selected for CCR7, excluded terminally differentiated effector memory CD45RA+ cells. The sequence was collected from a young man in good health. Sequencing was done on a sample of naive CD8+ T cells sorted from blood. The rearrangement links TRBV5-1 to TRBJ2-7; perhaps D is TRBD1 or TRBD2 (6 bases each). DNA of the CDR3: TGCGCCAGCAGCTTGGAGGGGGGCAGGGGATCCCACGAGCAGTACTTC. As protein: CASSLEGGRGSHEQYF.